This TCR beta chain is drawn from a study of blood T cell repertoires in COVID-19. About the research overall: The analysed material was cDNA or gDNA that came from T cells, B-cell-depleted T cells, or PBMCs.

Deletions cut 0 bases from V and 7 bases from J, with 19 bases between. The germline V gene encodes CDR1 LGHDT and CDR2 YNNKEL (reference sequence). This CDR3 is built from 16 residues. Original handling: It was from reference gene primer amplification that nucleated cell counts were estimated. The method was immunoSEQ multiplex PCR; TCRdb's version includes in-frame clones alone and lacks a portion of them. V and J calls and clone size are those listed in that table; D and trimming were worked out from the DNA. This sample has over 350,000 clones, with about nine tenths found just once. The sequencing input was peripheral blood. The J gene is TRBJ2-7, the V gene TRBV3-1 (or the pseudogene TRBV3-2), with D unclear. This clonotype originated in a woman aged 25-40 years with active or convalescent COVID-19. The DNA for the CDR3 is TGTGCCAGCAGCCAAGATCTAGGCGGTGCCCCGTGGGAGCAGTACTTC. Translating it yields CASSQDLGGAPWEQYF.